These 11 T cell receptor beta chains came from one sample sequenced in a study of cytomegalovirus exposure and HLA in healthy donors. Researchers ran the PCR with 60 Vbeta and 13 Jbeta primers. TCRdb keeps only in-frame clones here, not all; method: immunoSEQ multiplex PCR. The sample carries under 200,000 clones, over 9.5% recorded once. Input material: PBMCs. All receptors come from a man between 50 and 59 years old in good health and CMV-seropositive.

The genes are TRBV28 and TRBJ1-1, with D maybe TRBD1 (6 bases). Germline CDR1 reads MDHEN; CDR2 reads SYDVKM. The V end lost 10 bases, the J end lost 11 bases, and 26 bases lay between the germline ends. The CDR3 spans 14 residues. The chain's CDR3 is CATTGPGQGRAAFF. As DNA, the CDR3 is TGTGCCACCACGGGCCCCGGGCAGGGGCGAGCGGCTTTCTTT.

The chain combines TRBV14 with TRBJ2-2; TRBD1 agrees at 9 bases. Germline V gene sequence: CDR1 SGHDN, CDR2 FVKESK. The CDR3 is 16 residues long. Trimming removed 4 bases from V and 5 bases from J; junction bases left unmatched: 8. The CDR3 DNA follows: TGTGCCAGCAGCCTTAGAAGGACAGGGGAAACCGGGGAGCTGTTTTTT. This gives the protein CASSLRRTGETGELFF.

The chain carries TRBV19 and TRBJ2-7; TRBD1 matches at 7 bases. CDR3 size: 18 residues. The J segment lost 0 bases and the V segment lost 3 bases, leaving 14 bases of the junction unmatched. CDR1 and CDR2 (germline): LNHDA, SQIVND (reference sequence). The CDR3 reads CASSIVGIGAGGSYEQYF. The CDR3 nucleotides are TGTGCCAGTAGTATTGTCGGGATCGGGGCAGGGGGCTCCTACGAGCAGTACTTC.

This clone qualifies as large (0.1 to 1%). At the DNA level, this CDR3 is encoded by other sequences in the same sample as well. This chain links TRBV4-3 with TRBJ2-3; D is unresolved. This CDR3 spans 13 amino acids. Looked up from germline, CDR1 is LGHNA and CDR2 is YSLEER. V dropped 3 bases and J dropped 1 base, with 5 bases sitting between them. CDR3 nucleotide sequence: TGCGCCAGCAGCCACCGGGGCACAGATACGCAGTATTTT. This codes for CASSHRGTDTQYF.

This rearrangement joins TRBV6-1 to TRBJ2-7, with 10 bases that match TRBD1. This CDR3 has 14 residues. Germline values: CDR1 MNHNS, CDR2 SASEGT. Trimming cost V 5 bases and J 2 bases; bases outside gene matches: 3. The CDR3 protein is CASSPDRGTYEQYF. The DNA of the CDR3 is TGTGCCAGCAGTCCGGACAGGGGGACCTACGAGCAGTACTTC.

J is TRBJ2-5 and V is TRBV7-9; 9 bases map to TRBD1. V was pared by 3 bases and J by 1 base, with 3 bases of the junction left unmatched. The CDR3 loop spans 15 amino acids. Germline V gives CDR1 SEHNR, CDR2 FQNEAQ (reference sequence). This CDR3 is CASSLGQGFQETQYF. The CDR3 DNA follows: TGTGCCAGCAGCTTGGGACAGGGTTTCCAAGAGACCCAGTACTTC.

This clone was picked up a small number of times. This chain uses TRBV6-5 with TRBJ1-2; 7 nucleotides match TRBD1. The J segment lost 2 bases and the V segment lost 5 bases, leaving 5 bases of the junction unmatched. Per germline, CDR1 MNHEY and CDR2 SVGAGI. The CDR3 sequence is 14 residues long. The DNA for the CDR3 is TGTGCCAGCAGTCGGGGGACAGCAAACTATGGCTACACCTTC. This codes for CASSRGTANYGYTF.

This clone occurred a few times. This sequence joins TRBV28 and TRBJ1-1; D gene unclear. Germline V gene sequence: CDR1 MDHEN, CDR2 SYDVKM. Trimming stripped 6 bases from V and 4 bases from J, with 6 bases between. CDR3 length equals 11 residues. CDR3 sequence: CASSLFTEAFF. In nucleotides, the CDR3 is TGTGCCAGCAGCCTGTTCACTGAAGCTTTCTTT.

The chain joins TRBV7-2 to TRBJ2-1; maybe TRBD1 (5 bases). The ends were cut back, 1 base at V and 1 base at J, with 8 bases in the middle. The CDR3 is 15 residues long. CDR1 is SGHTA and CDR2 is FQGNSA in the germline V gene. CDR3 DNA: TGTGCCAGCAGCTTAGGCCAGGGATCCTACAATGAGCAGTTCTTC. It yields the protein CASSLGQGSYNEQFF.

This chain uses TRBV4-3 with TRBJ1-2; D gene unclear. This CDR3 region has 14 residues. Per the germline V gene, CDR1 is LGHNA and CDR2 is YSLEER. V was trimmed by 0 bases and J by 10 bases, leaving 15 bases between them. The CDR3 DNA sequence: TGCGCCAGCAGCCAAGATTCTACCTCCTTAGACTACACCTTC. This sequence encodes CASSQDSTSLDYTF.

The CDR3 bases are TGTGCCAGCTCACCCTCGGGACAGAATGTGAACACTGAAGCTTTCTTT. Its translation: CASSPSGQNVNTEAFF. The chain combines TRBV18 with TRBJ1-1, with 7 nucleotides matching TRBD1. The germline gives CDR1 KGHSH, CDR2 LQKENI. This CDR3 has 16 residues. The J segment lost 0 bases and the V segment lost 3 bases, leaving 7 bases of the junction unmatched.